The present TCR beta chain was sequenced within a study of OX40 agonist ivuxolimab in advanced cancers. For the study at large: Patients were under 90% male with ages roughly 20 to 80, mean approximately 62. Three patients got partial responses; one had hepatocellular carcinoma and two had cutaneous melanoma. Study-level points and caveats: Circulating CD4+ and CD8+ T cells showed clonal expansion by week 6 at 0.1 to 3.0 mg/kg. More expanded clones were seen, on average, in CD8+ T cells than in CD4+.

The germline CDR1 and CDR2 sequences are MNHNS and SASEGT. The CDR3 runs to 13 residues. The V gene lost 10 bases and the J gene lost 2 bases, with 14 bases spanning the gap. Note on this clone: The antigen is unknown.

Using immunoSEQ multiplex PCR, the repertoire was profiled, and TCRdb retains in-frame clones only, with some absent. The sample yields 40,000 to 60,000 clones, roughly 86% seen once. The material sequenced was CD4+ or CD8+ T cells sorted from blood, taken in a trial of the OX40 agonist ivuxolimab. This TCR came from an adult with an advanced solid tumor such as melanoma, head and neck, liver or kidney cancer. The chain combines TRBV6-1 with TRBJ1-2; D possibly corresponds to TRBD1 (5 bases). In DNA, the CDR3 is TGTGCCACCGCTTTGGGGGACAACTATGGCTACACCTTC. Translation gives CATALGDNYGYTF.